This entry describes one TCR beta chain. This clone's antigen is unknown. Per-base qualities were not stored, and no clone one base away is much larger. For CDR1 and CDR2, the germline V gene lists SGHTA and FQGNSA. The germline V and J ends show losses of 5 bases and 0 bases respectively, and no gene match explains 8 bases of the junction. Inclusive of the bounding cysteine and phenylalanine, the CDR3 is 16 residues long. CDR3 DNA only is kept here, 48 bases in frame from base 1. In total, approximately 690 healthy bone marrow donors made up the cohort. Cohort members were all nominally healthy when sampled, although unrecorded immune exposures were likely present. The donor was CMV seropositive and was included in the group of about 290 seropositive cohort members. Every donor gave a peripheral blood sample, and the peripheral blood mononuclear cells from that sample were used for TCR beta sequencing. The Qiagen DNeasy Blood Extraction Kit was used to extract genomic DNA from the blood cell samples.

The sample comes from a study of cytomegalovirus exposure and HLA in healthy donors (TCRdb year 2017). General notes on the study: According to an earlier analysis of several hundred of the donors, about 179 million T cells yielded over 90 million unique TCR beta sequences and around 300 Gb of sequence data. An early release covering about 600 HLA-typed donors comprised 300 to 350 gigabases of sequencing data and 85 million or so unique TCR sequences. Among the roughly 430 genotyped donors, 75% to 90% belonged to the genetic ancestry cluster associated with self-reported Caucasian donors. The study aimed to test whether cataloging public T cell receptors could reveal signatures of past pathogen exposure. The study used immunosequencing to profile the T cell repertoires of 670 or so subjects and linked those repertoires to cytomegalovirus serostatus. Along with the approximately 650-subject first cohort, a separate validation cohort of roughly 110 different subjects was used. To predict cytomegalovirus infection status, the study combined high-throughput TCR immunosequencing, statistical association of individual TCRs with disease status, and machine learning. A later analysis re-examined previously published TCR beta repertoires from about 700 donors and added high-resolution HLA genotyping to investigate patterns of TCR occurrence. Rather than using new phenotypic data, the later analysis identified candidate immune exposures from TCR beta sequences and from how often those sequences occurred across donors. An earlier analysis of some 600 of the donors applied high-throughput TCR beta sequencing to assess whether each TCR beta V gene segment acted as functional or pseudogenic. Donor age, sex, ethnicity and CMV serostatus were compiled together with the repertoire data. In a later genetic analysis, genome-wide SNP genotypes for about 55% of the roughly 700 donors were used, and that subset was treated as a discovery cohort. All discovery cohort repertoires had been generated on a single sequencing platform. HLA typing included class I and class II loci at four-digit resolution. The number of donors typed differed by locus, with roughly 620-630 for A, B, C, DRB1 and DQB1, more than 500 for DQA1, 600 to 610 for DPA1, and around 450 for DPB1. About five DR-DQ haplotypes were treated as single units for association and clustering because of strong linkage in the cohort. Across about 370 genotyped donors of the cohort, an average of approximately 200,000 unique TCR beta nucleotide sequences per donor were sequenced, and 15% to 20% of those sequences were non-productive. Summary of the overall study and its limitations: Most TCR sequences were observed very rarely across donors, whereas some public TCRs were present in many individuals. A later analysis found that HLA-associated TCR beta chains were more clonally expanded and had lower generation probabilities than equally common non-associated chains. Cytomegalovirus status was reported to be diagnosed by the classifier with high specificity and sensitivity in both the original and validation cohorts. Correlated functional status among segregating V segments might be attributable to linkage disequilibrium, but an unknown experimental factor could not be ruled out. Specific HLA alleles were associated with around 18,000 TCR beta sequences at a false discovery rate of 0.05 in a later analysis. According to a later genetic analysis, donors in an Asian-associated ancestry cluster had fewer N-insertions in productive TCRs than the approximately 710-donor mean. When HLA alleles, especially DR and DQ, strongly co-occurred, attributing TCR associations to individual alleles was difficult. Because some donors lacked HLA typing at each locus, the association tests relied only on the typed subset. An earlier analysis of around 500 of the donors showed that most TCR beta V segments appeared in productive rearrangements either about 90% or about 30% of the time, which broadly matched IMGT annotations. An association between a missense DCLRE1C variant and V-gene and J-gene trimming of TCR beta chains was found in a later genetic analysis and replicated in an independent cohort. In a later analysis, most CMV-associated TCR beta chains were found to appear HLA-restricted, with HLA associations seemingly driven largely by CMV exposure. The cohort was sequenced for TCR beta chains only, and without alpha or paired-chain data the features that could be detected were limited. Roughly uniform sequencing depth across donors was assumed in presence/absence analyses, although this assumption may not hold. Approximately 16 rarely observed V segments, including chromosome 9 orphons, were excluded from the earlier analysis of several hundred of the donors because counts were too low. A further reported finding was that TCR beta sequences accurately predicted the HLA-A and HLA-B alleles for most subjects in the first cohort. In the study, around 150 TCR beta chains were listed as associated with cytomegalovirus. In vitro tests confirmed that a few of the cytomegalovirus-associated TCR beta chains recognize cytomegalovirus antigens. For the cohort, immune exposure information was limited to CMV serostatus. A later analysis found that TCR association rates varied across HLA loci, with DRB1 alleles showing the most associated TCRs and HLA-C alleles the fewest. A later analysis reported that several top co-occurrence clusters appeared linked to parvovirus B19, influenza, CMV and Epstein-Barr virus. A cluster of highly shared sequence variants was judged likely to be a technical artifact of the sequencing pipeline. It was suggested by the authors that the approach could potentially be generalized to other disease states and immunological phenotypes. Because the 87-base-pair reads could not distinguish some IMGT-functional V segments, including TRBV6-2 and TRBV6-3, those segments were excluded.

Library method: the immunoSEQ multiplex PCR assay. For the multiplex PCR, a mixture combining 60 forward primers for TCR Vbeta segments and 13 reverse primers for TCR Jbeta segments was used. The CDR3 region of rearranged TCR beta genes was amplified from genomic DNA by a multiplex PCR assay. On the Illumina HiSeq System, the amplified TCR beta libraries were sequenced as 87-base-pair reads. From the authors' description of their analysis: A later analysis counted approximately 84 million unique TCR beta chains across the 640 or so repertoires, and some 11 million of these chains were shared by at least two donors. Raw reads were error-corrected and collapsed into unique sequences by a nearest-neighbor algorithm in which closely related sequences were merged to remove PCR and sequencing errors. Alignment of CDR3 sequences to IMGT reference sequences was used to assign V, D and J gene segments. For a sequence to be retained, at least a six-nucleotide match to both a V gene segment and a J gene segment was required. A rearrangement counted as productive if the CDR3 had no stop codons and remained in frame with V and J, and every other rearrangement counted as non-productive. CDR3 was defined by IMGT convention, running from the second conserved V-encoded cysteine to the conserved J-encoded phenylalanine. In an earlier analysis of 500 to 650 of the donors, sequences lacking an unambiguous match to a single V gene segment were excluded. In an earlier analysis of 587 of the donors, a V segment was called functional when productive rearrangements were above 56.7%, and segregating when the standard deviation between donors exceeded 5%. A statistical classification framework was developed to diagnose cytomegalovirus status using the catalog of TCR beta chain sequences. A later analysis assigned V and J genes by comparing TCR nucleotide sequences with IMGT/GENE-DB human TR gene sequences. Using the TCRdist pipeline, a later analysis assigned CDR3 sequences along with most-parsimonious VDJ recombination scenarios. In a later analysis, each TCR beta chain was defined by its CDR3 amino acid sequence together with its V-gene family, and reads lacking a unique V-gene family were excluded. As a way to deal with suspected cross-contamination and a sequencing artifact, a later analysis dropped 592 nucleotide sequences that were highly shared and had low generation probability. In a later analysis, a clonal expansion index for each public chain was calculated from normalized within-repertoire ranks of inferred template counts. In a later analysis, generation probabilities were computed using a VDJ recombination model fitted to out-of-frame rearrangements, and the results were checked against IGoR. A later analysis scored TCR-TCR, TCR-HLA and TCR-CMV co-occurrence with hypergeometric tests, applying a repertoire-size bias correction to TCR pairs. A later analysis estimated false discovery rates by permuting HLA or CMV assignments 20 times. In a later analysis, co-occurring TCRs were grouped with DBSCAN, and TCRdist sequence similarity was added when clustering was performed within HLA-allele-positive subsets. Repertoires with fewer than 30,000 or more than 120,000 public chains were left out of co-occurrence clustering, as were about 5 repertoires with anomalous nucleotide sharing. TCRdb stores this immuneACCESS table with in-frame sequences only. Part of the clones is absent; in the studies checked, under half of the shortfall reflects unresolved V genes, and no reason is known for the rest. V, J and clone size reflect that table, while D and trimming were determined from the DNA. The sample contains 130,000 to 150,000 clones, around 66% of them found a single time. 2.5% to 3.5% of the sample is taken by the ten largest.

Material for sequencing was PBMCs. The sequence came from a woman aged 30 to 39 in good health and CMV-seropositive. The chain joins TRBV7-2 to TRBJ2-5, with 8 central nucleotides matching TRBD2. DNA sequence: TGTGCCAGCAGCCCAACTAGCGGATCGTACCAAGAGACCCAGTACTTC. It codes for CASSPTSGSYQETQYF.